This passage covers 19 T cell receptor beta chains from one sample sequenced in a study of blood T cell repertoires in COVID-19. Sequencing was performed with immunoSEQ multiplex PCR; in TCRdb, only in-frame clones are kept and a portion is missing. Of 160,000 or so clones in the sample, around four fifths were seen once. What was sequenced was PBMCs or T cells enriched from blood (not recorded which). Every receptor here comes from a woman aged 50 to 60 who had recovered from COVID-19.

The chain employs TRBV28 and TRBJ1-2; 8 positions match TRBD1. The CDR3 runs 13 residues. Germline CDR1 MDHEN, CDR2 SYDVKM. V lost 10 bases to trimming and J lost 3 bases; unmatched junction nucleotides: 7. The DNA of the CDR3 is TGTGCCACCGGAGAGGACAGGGACTATGGCTACACCTTC. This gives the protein CATGEDRDYGYTF.

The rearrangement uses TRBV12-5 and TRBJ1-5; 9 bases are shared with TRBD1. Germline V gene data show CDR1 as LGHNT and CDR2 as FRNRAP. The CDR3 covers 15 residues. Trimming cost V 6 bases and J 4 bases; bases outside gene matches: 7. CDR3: CASGATGGANQPQHF. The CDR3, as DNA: TGTGCTAGTGGCGCGACAGGGGGTGCGAATCAGCCCCAGCATTTT.

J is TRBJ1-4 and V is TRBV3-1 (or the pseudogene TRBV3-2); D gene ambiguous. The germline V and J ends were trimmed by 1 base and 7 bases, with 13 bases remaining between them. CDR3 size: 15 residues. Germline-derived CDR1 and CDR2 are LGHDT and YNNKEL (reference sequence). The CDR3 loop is CASSQGTREGEKLFF. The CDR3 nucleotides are TGTGCCAGCAGCCAAGGTACAAGGGAGGGTGAAAAACTGTTTTTT.

CDR3 sequence: CASSVGADEGPQHF. Here the CDR3 DNA reads TGTGCCAGCAGCGTAGGGGCGGACGAGGGGCCCCAGCATTTT. The V and J genes are TRBV9 and TRBJ1-5; no firm D call. The V gene's germline CDR1 is SGDLS and CDR2 YYNGEE. Trimming cost V 0 bases and J 9 bases, with 13 bases left between them. This CDR3 contains 14 residues. The full variable domain, in which reference TRBV9 and TRBJ1-5 provide the parts outside the CDR3, is DSGVTQTPKHLITATGQRVTLRCSPRSGDLSVYWYQQSLDQGLQFLIQYYNGEERAKGNILERFSAQQFPDLHSELNLSSLELGDSALYFCASSVGADEGPQHFGDGTRLSIL.

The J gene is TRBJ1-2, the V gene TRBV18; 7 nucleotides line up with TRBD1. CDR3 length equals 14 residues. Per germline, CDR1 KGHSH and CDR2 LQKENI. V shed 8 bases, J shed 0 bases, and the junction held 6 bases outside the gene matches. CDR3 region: CASLGQVSNYGYTF. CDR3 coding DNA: TGTGCCAGCCTCGGACAGGTATCTAACTATGGCTACACCTTC.

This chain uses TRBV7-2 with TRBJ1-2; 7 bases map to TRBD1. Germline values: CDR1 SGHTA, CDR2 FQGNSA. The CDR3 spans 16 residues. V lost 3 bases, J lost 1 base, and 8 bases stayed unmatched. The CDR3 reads CASSLGSRQGNYGYTF. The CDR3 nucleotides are TGTGCCAGCAGCTTGGGGTCTAGACAGGGTAACTATGGCTACACCTTC.

CDR3 bases: TGTGCCAGCAGCCAACTTGGACTAGCGGGAGAGACCCAGTACTTC. It yields the protein CASSQLGLAGETQYF. The chain recombines TRBV7-9 with TRBJ2-5; 11 bases agree with TRBD2. Unmatched junction bases numbered 6, after V lost 5 bases and J lost 4 bases. Per germline, CDR1 SEHNR and CDR2 FQNEAQ (reference sequence). This CDR3 comprises 15 residues.

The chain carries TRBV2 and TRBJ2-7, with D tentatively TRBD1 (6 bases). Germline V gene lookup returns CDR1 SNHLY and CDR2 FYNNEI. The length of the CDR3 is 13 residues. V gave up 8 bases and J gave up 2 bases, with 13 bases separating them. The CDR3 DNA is TGTGCCAGCCGTAGACAGGAGACCTACGAGCAGTACTTC. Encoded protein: CASRRQETYEQYF. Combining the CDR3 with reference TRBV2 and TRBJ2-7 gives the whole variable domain EPEVTQTPSHQVTQMGQEVILRCVPISNHLYFYWYRQILGQKVEFLVSFYNNEISEKSEIFDDQFSVERPDGSNFTLKIRSTKLEDSAMYFCASRRQETYEQYFGPGTRLTVT.

The CDR3 here is CASSQDGGGTTDTQYF. CDR3 bases: TGCGCCAGCAGCCAAGATGGGGGGGGCACCACAGATACGCAGTATTTT. This chain joins TRBV4-3 and TRBJ2-3; the D gene is possibly TRBD2 (7 bases). Germline CDR1 reads LGHNA; CDR2 reads YSLEER. The V end lost 0 bases, the J end lost 2 bases, and 12 bases lay between the germline ends. The CDR3 totals 16 residues.

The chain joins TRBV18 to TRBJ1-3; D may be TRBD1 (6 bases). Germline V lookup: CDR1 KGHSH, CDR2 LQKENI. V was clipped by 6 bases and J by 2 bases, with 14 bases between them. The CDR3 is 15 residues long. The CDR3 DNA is TGTGCCAGCTCCCCCAGTTGGGGGCCTGGAAACACCATATATTTT. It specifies CASSPSWGPGNTIYF.

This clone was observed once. This CDR3 is CASSWDSSYEQYF. In DNA, the CDR3 is TGTGCCAGCAGCTGGGACAGCTCCTACGAGCAGTACTTC. This chain links TRBV5-4 with TRBJ2-7, with 7 positions matching TRBD1. This CDR3 is 13 amino acids long. The V segment lost 3 bases and the J segment 0 bases; nucleotides outside the gene matches: 0. The germline CDR1 and CDR2 sequences are SGHNT and YYREEE (reference sequence).

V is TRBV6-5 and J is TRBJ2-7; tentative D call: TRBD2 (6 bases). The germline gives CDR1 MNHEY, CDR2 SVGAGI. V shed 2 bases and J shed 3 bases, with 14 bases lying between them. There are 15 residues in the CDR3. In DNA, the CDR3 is TGTGCCAGCAGTTACCGCGGAGGGAGCGTCTACGAGCAGTACTTC. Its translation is CASSYRGGSVYEQYF.

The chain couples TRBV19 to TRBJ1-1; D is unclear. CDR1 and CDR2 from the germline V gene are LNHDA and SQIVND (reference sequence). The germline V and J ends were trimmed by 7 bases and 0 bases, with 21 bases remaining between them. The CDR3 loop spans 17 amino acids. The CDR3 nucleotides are TGTGCCAGTAACGGAGTCAGCCCCCCCCGTATGAACACTGAAGCTTTCTTT. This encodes CASNGVSPPRMNTEAFF. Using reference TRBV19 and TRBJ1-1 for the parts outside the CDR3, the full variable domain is DGGITQSPKYLFRKEGQNVTLSCEQNLNHDAMYWYRQDPGQGLRLIYYSQIVNDFQKGDIAEGYSVSREKKESFPLTVTSAQKNPTAFYLCASNGVSPPRMNTEAFFGQGTRLTVV.

In DNA, the CDR3 is TGTGCCAGCAGTTACGCGGGCGGCGTGGCGGCGCAGTATTTT. Translating it yields CASSYAGGVAAQYF. The chain joins TRBV6-5 to TRBJ2-3; D perhaps matches TRBD2 (5 bases). Germline V gene sequence: CDR1 MNHEY, CDR2 SVGAGI. The CDR3 is made up of 14 amino acids. The V end lost 2 bases, the J end lost 10 bases, and 16 bases lay between the germline ends.

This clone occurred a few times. CDR3 coding DNA: TGCAGCGTTTCGGGACAGATCACAGATACGCAGTATTTT. It codes for CSVSGQITDTQYF. The V gene is TRBV29-1, the J gene TRBJ2-3, with TRBD1 matching 7 bases. Per the germline V gene, CDR1 is SQVTM and CDR2 is ANQGSEA. This CDR3 contains 13 residues. Unmatched junction bases numbered 4, after V lost 5 bases and J lost 2 bases.

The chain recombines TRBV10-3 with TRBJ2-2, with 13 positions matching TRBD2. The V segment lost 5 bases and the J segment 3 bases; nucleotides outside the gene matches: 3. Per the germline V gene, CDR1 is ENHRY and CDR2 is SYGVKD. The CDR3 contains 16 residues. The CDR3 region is CAISPGLAGDTGELFF. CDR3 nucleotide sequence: TGTGCCATCAGTCCTGGACTAGCGGGAGACACCGGGGAGCTGTTTTTT.

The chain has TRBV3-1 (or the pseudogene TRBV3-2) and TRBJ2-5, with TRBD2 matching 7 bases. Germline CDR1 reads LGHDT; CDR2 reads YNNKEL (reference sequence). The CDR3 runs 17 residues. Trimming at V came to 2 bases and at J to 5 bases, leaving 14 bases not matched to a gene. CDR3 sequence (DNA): TGTGCCAGCAGCCAAAGGGGAGCGTCGGGAGGTGGGGAGACCCAGTACTTC. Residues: CASSQRGASGGGETQYF.

DNA for the CDR3: TGCGCCAGCAGCCAAGGCGGGGGCCCAGAGAGTTCGAGAGCTTTCTTT. As protein: CASSQGGGPESSRAFF. This chain uses TRBV4-3 with TRBJ1-1; TRBD1 is a possible D gene (6 bases). This CDR3 is 16 amino acids long. CDR1 is LGHNA, CDR2 YSLEER, per germline. Trimming removed 1 base from V and 10 bases from J, with 22 bases in between.

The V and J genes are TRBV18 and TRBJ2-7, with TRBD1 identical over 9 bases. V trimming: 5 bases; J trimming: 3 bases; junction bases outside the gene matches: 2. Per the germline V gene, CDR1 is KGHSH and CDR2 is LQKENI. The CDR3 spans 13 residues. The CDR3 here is CASSTGQGYEQYF. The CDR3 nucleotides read TGTGCCAGCTCAACGGGACAGGGCTACGAGCAGTACTTC.